This T cell receptor (beta chain) was obtained from a study of OX40 agonist ivuxolimab in advanced cancers. Study-level background: Ivuxolimab, which targeted the costimulatory receptor OX40 (CD134), was an agonistic, fully human IgG2 monoclonal antibody. Intravenous ivuxolimab was administered to patients every 2 weeks at six dose levels: 0.01, 0.1, 0.3, 1.5, 3 and 10 mg/kg. The dose-escalation cohort was roughly 83% male with a mean age of roughly 60 years, ranging from roughly 23 to 90. The monotherapy dose-escalation portion (N of about 50 patients) of the phase I ivuxolimab trial is reported in the paper. Partial responses occurred in three dose-escalation patients, of whom one had hepatocellular carcinoma and two had cutaneous melanoma. Peripheral TCRbeta sequencing aimed to test whether ivuxolimab altered TCR sequence diversity and caused clonal T-cell expansion. Patients were allowed to have had prior anti-PD-1, anti-PD-L1 or anti-CTLA-4 therapy, and around two fifths of the dose-escalation patients had been treated with checkpoint inhibitors. Of the approximately 50 dose-escalation patients, hepatocellular carcinoma was present in roughly 19, melanoma in roughly 15, renal cell carcinoma in 9 and head and neck cancer in 9. Broader findings and caveats from the paper: In the 0.1-3.0 mg/kg groups, partial responders had among the lowest normalized peripheral clonal expansion, particularly in CD8+ T cells. Low levels of normalized T-cell clonal expansion were also seen in some patients who did not respond. After ivuxolimab, expanded clones were on average more numerous among CD8+ T cells than among CD4+ T cells. The antigen specificity of the peripheral T cells that underwent clonal expansion was not determined. At doses from 0.1 to 3.0 mg/kg, clonal expansion was seen in both CD4+ and CD8+ blood T cells between baseline and week 6.

Patients with a history of autoimmune disease or receiving systemic immunosuppression were excluded from the trial. Peripheral blood for TCR sequencing was collected from all dose cohorts at baseline, on cycle 4 day 1, and on cycle 7 day 1. The samples were drawn from a first-in-human, open-label, multicenter phase I dose-escalation trial of ivuxolimab. Adults with locally advanced or metastatic head and neck squamous cell, hepatocellular, melanoma or renal cell carcinoma were enrolled in the trial. CD4+ and CD8+ T cells were sorted separately from peripheral blood before TCR sequencing. CDR1 and CDR2, looked up from the germline V gene, are SGHVS and FNYEAQ. V and J are trimmed by 1 base and 2 bases, and the gene matches miss 5 bases of the junction. The cysteine opens and the phenylalanine closes a CDR3 of 16 amino acids. Just the 48-base CDR3 DNA is kept, in frame starting at base 1. To sequence the TCRbeta CDR3 region, genomic DNA was isolated from the sorted cells. The immunoSEQ Assay was used to sequence the TCRbeta CDR3 regions. Held by TCRdb, this immuneACCESS table contains in-frame sequences only and omits some clones. Under half of the omission traces to an unresolved V gene where checked; the cause of the rest is unknown. The sample profile shows some 61,000 clones; roughly 81% of them were found once. The ten largest clones add up to around 1.7% of the sample.

In regard to this clone: What antigen it recognizes has not been identified. Per-base qualities were not stored, and no clone one base away is much larger.

Sequenced material: CD4+ or CD8+ T cells sorted from blood, taken in a trial of the OX40 agonist ivuxolimab. Rearrangement joined TRBV7-6 to TRBJ2-3, and TRBD2 matches 8 of the central bases. This clonotype originated in an adult with an advanced solid tumor such as melanoma, head and neck, liver or kidney cancer. This receptor has the CDR3 CASSLVSGGLTDTQYF. The DNA is as follows: TGTGCCAGCAGCTTAGTCAGCGGGGGACTCACAGATACGCAGTATTTT. Beyond the CDR3, the reference TRBV7-6 and TRBJ2-3 genes provide the residues; the full variable domain reads: GAGVSQSPRYKVTKRGQDVALRCDPISGHVSLYWYRQALGQGPEFLTYFNYEAQQDKSGLPNDRFSAERPEGSISTLTIQRTEQRDSAMYRCASSLVSGGLTDTQYFGPGTRLTVL.